This T cell receptor beta chain was recovered during a study of blood T cell repertoires in COVID-19. Study information: T cells, B-cell-depleted T cells, or PBMCs supplied cDNA or gDNA.

The CDR3 is made up of 16 amino acids. CDR1 and CDR2 from the germline V gene are GTSNPN and SVGIG (reference sequence). Trimming cost V 5 bases and J 7 bases; bases outside gene matches: 16. Clones were sequenced by immunoSEQ multiplex PCR, and TCRdb holds only the in-frame ones, with some missing. The sample has 150,000 or so clones, approximately 79% seen once. The sequencing input was peripheral blood. V gene TRBV30 combines with J gene TRBJ2-3; TRBD2 agrees at 9 bases. This clonotype originated in a woman at least 80 years old with acute or convalescent COVID-19. Here the CDR3 reads CAWVPRGGESANTQYF. CDR3 bases: TGTGCCTGGGTACCGCGGGGGGGCGAATCCGCAAATACGCAGTATTTT.